Here is one TCR beta chain with its context. Its antigen is still unknown. As for treatment: approximately nine-day PBMC culture with coronavirus spike peptide pools or control peptides (ViraFEST assay). Researchers collected the unexposed donor's CD4+ T cells before the COVID-19 pandemic (2011-2018). Four cold-coronavirus spikes, along with SARS-CoV-2 S/N, were used to probe unexposed-donor CD4+ T cells, cells permitting. CD4+ T cells that had been cultured provided DNA sequenced with the Oncomine TCR Beta short-read assay. Genomic DNA extraction was carried out from cultured CD4+ T cells. From the PCR reads, TCRdb called clonotypes with MiXCR, one entry per CDR3 protein. The table includes over 5,500 distinct CDR3 sequences, about 55% detected once. The V end lost 4 bases, the J end lost 5 bases, and 19 bases lay between the germline ends. Germline lookup yields CDR1 MNHEY and CDR2 SMNVEV (reference sequence). This CDR3 has 16 residues.

The data were obtained in a study of vaccination and CD4 T cells after COVID-19. The chain couples TRBV27 to TRBJ2-3, with a tentative D call TRBD2 (7 bases). The TCR comes from a human donor in good health. Sequenced sample: CD4+ T cells from blood, cultured in vitro. The CDR3 DNA is TGTGCCAGCAGTTGGGGGGGCCAAGGCTATGGAGATACGCAGTATTTT. Encoded protein: CASSWGGQGYGDTQYF.